The entry that follows covers one T cell receptor (beta chain) sequence. The antigen is undetermined. The same CDR3 also results from other DNA sequences found in this sample. The record originates from a study of shared clonotypes between healthy human individuals. CDR3 length: 15 amino acids. Trimming cost V 0 bases and J 4 bases, with 10 bases left between them. Per germline, CDR1 SGDLS and CDR2 YYNGEE. The assay ran at deep level. The table came from immunoSEQ multiplex PCR; TCRdb's copy has only in-frame clones and leaves some out. This table holds some 2 million clones, roughly 94% found once. General study findings and limits: Sorted-subset sequencing was shown by rarefaction to be incomplete despite large depth.

Naive CD8 cells lacked CD45RO, underwent positive selection for CCR7 and left out terminally differentiated effector memory CD45RA+ cells. There were no recent acute infections or vaccinations among the donors, who were healthy HIV-negative adults. This sequence joins TRBV9 and TRBJ1-4; D remains ambiguous. The sample comprised naive CD8+ T cells sorted from blood. This sequence originates from a man aged 18 to 29 in good health. The CDR3 region is CASSVGGALNEKLFF. The CDR3 DNA reads TGTGCCAGCAGCGTAGGGGGAGCGCTTAATGAAAAACTGTTTTTT.